Listed below are T cell receptor beta chains from one sample, sequenced in a study of response to subunit inactivated influenza vaccine. TCRdb passed the RT-PCR reads through MiXCR, listing each CDR3 protein once. This table holds 650,000 to 800,000 distinct CDR3 sequences, around 20% found once. The specimen comprised PBMCs from blood, sampled 4 to 6 days after vaccination. The receptors here all came from a man between 50 and 59 years old who received an inactivated influenza vaccine. The CDR3 runs from the conserved cysteine through the conserved F or W.

TRBV4-1,TRBJ2-7,CASSQTRDPKAYEQYF
TRBV7-9,TRBJ1-3,CASRKGTSPSGNTIYF
TRBV28,TRBJ2-6,CASRTDSGRSSSGANVLTF
TRBV5-1,TRBJ2-7,CASSPLASSYEQYF
TRBV6-5,TRBJ2-5,CASSYGTGGLETQYF
TRBV29-1,TRBJ1-1,CSAQPGGNTEAFF
TRBV20-1,TRBJ2-3,CSARDRRRTTDTQYF
TRBV28,TRBJ2-5,CASSVWDRGETQYF
TRBV20-1,TRBJ2-5,CSAGIPGLQETQYF
TRBV7-9,TRBJ2-2,CASSAFGQGAIGELFF
TRBV5-1,TRBJ2-3,CASSLDGLTSTDTQYF
TRBV7-2,TRBJ2-1,CASSSNPQGNNEQFF
TRBV6-2/TRBV6-3,TRBJ2-2,CASRRLAGAVGELFF
TRBV4-2,TRBJ2-3,CASSQDVTSTDTQYF
TRBV9,TRBJ1-6,CASSASRDRSSYNSPLHF
TRBV12-3/TRBV12-4,TRBJ2-7,CASSRSGDLYEQYF
TRBV20-1,TRBJ2-7,CSAPGLAGGDEQYF
TRBV20-1,TRBJ2-1,CSAAGTRENYNEQFF
TRBV2,TRBJ2-1,CASTRTGVSYNEQFF
TRBV29-1,TRBJ2-3,CSVDGGASTQYF
TRBV29-1,TRBJ1-2,CGDSDNYGYTF
TRBV12-3/TRBV12-4,TRBJ2-7,CASRHRSGPQTHYEQYF
TRBV12-3/TRBV12-4,TRBJ2-7,CASSGGGPSYEQYF
TRBV12-3/TRBV12-4,TRBJ2-7,CASSLTGPSYEQYF
TRBV7-2,TRBJ1-3,CASSLDRVSGNTIYF
TRBV15,TRBJ2-3,CATSRDRTGATDTQYF
TRBV24-1,TRBJ2-2,CATSDRTSGRMSTGELFF
TRBV7-2,TRBJ2-3,CASSPPLGDTQYF
TRBV12-3/TRBV12-4,TRBJ2-7,CASSRTGGGPYEQYF
TRBV6-1,TRBJ1-5,CASTTEGNNNQPQHF